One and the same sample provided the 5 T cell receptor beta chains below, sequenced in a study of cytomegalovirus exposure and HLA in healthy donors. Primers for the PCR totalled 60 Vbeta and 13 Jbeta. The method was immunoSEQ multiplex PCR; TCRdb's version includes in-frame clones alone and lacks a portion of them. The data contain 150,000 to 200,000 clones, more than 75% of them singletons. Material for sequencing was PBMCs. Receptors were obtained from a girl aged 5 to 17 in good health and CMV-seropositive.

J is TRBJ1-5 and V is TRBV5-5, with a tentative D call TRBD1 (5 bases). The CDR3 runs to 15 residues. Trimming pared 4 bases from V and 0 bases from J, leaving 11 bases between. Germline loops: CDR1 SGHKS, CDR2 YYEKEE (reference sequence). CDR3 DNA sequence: TGTGCCAGCAGCCCGACAGCATATAGCAATCAGCCCCAGCATTTT. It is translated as CASSPTAYSNQPQHF.

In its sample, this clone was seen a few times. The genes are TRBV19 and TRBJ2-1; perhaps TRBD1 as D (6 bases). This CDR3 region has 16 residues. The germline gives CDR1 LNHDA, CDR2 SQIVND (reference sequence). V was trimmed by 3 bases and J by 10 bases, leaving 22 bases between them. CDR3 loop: CASSMLGAYGPDEQFF. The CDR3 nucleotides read TGTGCCAGTAGTATGTTGGGGGCGTACGGCCCGGACGAGCAGTTCTTC.

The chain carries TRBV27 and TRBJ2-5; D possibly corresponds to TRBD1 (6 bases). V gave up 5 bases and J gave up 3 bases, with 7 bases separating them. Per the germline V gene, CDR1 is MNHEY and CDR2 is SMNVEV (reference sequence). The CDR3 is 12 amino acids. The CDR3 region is CASSHREETQYF. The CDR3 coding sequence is TGTGCCAGCAGTCACAGGGAAGAGACCCAGTACTTC.

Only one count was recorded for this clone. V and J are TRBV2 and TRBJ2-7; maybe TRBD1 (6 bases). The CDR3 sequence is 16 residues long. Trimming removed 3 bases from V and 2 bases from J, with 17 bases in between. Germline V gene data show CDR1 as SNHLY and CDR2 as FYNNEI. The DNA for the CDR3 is TGTGCCAGCAGTGACGACAGGAGGTCCCTGACCTACGAGCAGTACTTC. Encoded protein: CASSDDRRSLTYEQYF.

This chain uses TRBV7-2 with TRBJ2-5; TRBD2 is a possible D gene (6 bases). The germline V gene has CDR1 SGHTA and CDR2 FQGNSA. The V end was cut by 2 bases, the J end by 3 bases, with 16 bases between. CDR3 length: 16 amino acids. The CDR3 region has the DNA TGTGCCAGCAGCTTAATCACTAGCAGCCAGGAAGAGACCCAGTACTTC. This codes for CASSLITSSQEETQYF.